The 25 T cell receptor beta chains presented below share a single source sample, sequenced in a study of cytomegalovirus exposure and HLA in healthy donors. The study ran its PCR with 60 Vbeta and 13 Jbeta primers. Sequenced by immunoSEQ multiplex PCR; TCRdb stores in-frame clones only, minus some. The table records about 120,000 clones, about 79% of them present only once. Sequencing was performed on PBMCs. These receptor sequences come from a woman aged 18 to 35 in good health and CMV-seronegative.

This clone was seen a handful of times. This chain uses TRBV30 with TRBJ1-2, with a possible D match to TRBD1 (5 bases). The CDR3 length is 12 residues. Trimming stripped 5 bases from V and 8 bases from J, with 15 bases between. Germline V lookup: CDR1 GTSNPN, CDR2 SVGIG (reference sequence). The CDR3, as DNA: TGTGCCTGGGGGGACTCCTCGAGAGGCTACACCTTC. It yields the protein CAWGDSSRGYTF.

The chain recombines TRBV6-8 with TRBJ2-4; 9 positions match TRBD2. The CDR3 covers 19 residues. V lost 6 bases and J lost 1; bases outside the gene matches: 16. Per germline, CDR1 MNHGY and CDR2 SAAAGT. This CDR3 is CASSRLPGSGRSAKNIQYF. The DNA for the CDR3 is TGTGCCAGCAGCAGACTACCAGGTAGCGGGAGATCGGCCAAAAACATTCAGTACTTC.

This CDR3 reads CASGLVTSGVRYPLGYTF. CDR3 DNA: TGTGCTAGTGGTTTGGTAACGTCGGGGGTCCGGTACCCCCTTGGCTACACCTTC. The chain employs TRBV12-5 and TRBJ1-2, with D maybe TRBD1 (5 bases). Trimming pared 0 bases from V and 7 bases from J, leaving 24 bases between. Germline loops: CDR1 LGHNT, CDR2 FRNRAP. The CDR3 length is 18 residues.

CDR3 loop: CASSPDRGRGDYGYTF. The CDR3 DNA is TGTGCCAGCAGCCCCGACAGGGGCAGGGGAGACTATGGCTACACCTTC. V gene TRBV5-6 combines with J gene TRBJ1-2, with 8 bases that match TRBD1. With V trimmed by 4 bases and J by 3 bases, 11 bases remained unmatched. This CDR3 is 16 amino acids long. The V gene's germline CDR1 is SGHDT and CDR2 YYEEEE.

The chain joins TRBV6-5 to TRBJ1-2; D call uncertain. This CDR3 is 13 amino acids long. Germline lookup yields CDR1 MNHEY and CDR2 SVGAGI. V lost 5 bases to trimming and J lost 1 base, with 8 bases between them. In DNA, the CDR3 is TGTGCCAGCAGTCGGGATCTTAACTATGGCTACACCTTC. It specifies CASSRDLNYGYTF.

The chain uses TRBV6-5 and TRBJ2-3; 9 bases map to TRBD1. V lost 6 bases to trimming and J lost 7 bases; unmatched junction nucleotides: 8. The CDR3 is made up of 14 amino acids. Germline values: CDR1 MNHEY, CDR2 SVGAGI. CDR3 sequence reads: CASSRDRVKHTQYF. CDR3 nucleotides: TGTGCCAGCAGCCGGGACAGGGTGAAACATACGCAGTATTTT.

The chain carries TRBV29-1 and TRBJ1-2, with 7 bases that match TRBD1. V lost 4 bases, J lost 4 bases, and 6 bases stayed unmatched. Germline CDR1 is SQVTM and CDR2 is ANQGSEA. The CDR3 consists of 13 residues. CDR3 nucleotide sequence: TGCAGCGTTGTGACAGGGAATTCCTATGGCTACACCTTC. This sequence encodes CSVVTGNSYGYTF.

The CDR3 loop reads CASSQAPGGFTSYEQYF. In DNA, the CDR3 is TGCGCCAGCAGCCAAGCCCCAGGAGGGTTTACATCCTACGAGCAGTACTTC. The V gene is TRBV4-1, the J gene TRBJ2-5, with a possible D match to TRBD2 (6 bases). The end of the DNA fits TRBJ2-7 better, so the J call may be wrong. Germline-derived CDR1 and CDR2 are MGHRA and YSYEKL. This CDR3 has 17 residues.

The chain carries TRBV6-5 and TRBJ2-7; D might be TRBD1 (6 bases). Trimming removed 6 bases at V and 2 bases at J, with 11 bases between. The germline gives CDR1 MNHEY, CDR2 SVGAGI. The CDR3 is 13 amino acids. CDR3: CASRGDIPYEQYV. CDR3 coding DNA: TGTGCCAGCAGAGGGGACATACCCTACGAGCAGTACGTC.

This clone was seen more than once but under ten times. The rearrangement links TRBV29-1 to TRBJ2-7, with D tentatively TRBD2 (6 bases). The CDR3 length is 13 residues. Germline CDR1 is SQVTM and CDR2 is ANQGSEA. V lost 5 bases and J 3 bases, leaving 14 bases between the germline ends. CDR3 residues: CSVKQLAGYEQYF. DNA of the CDR3: TGCAGCGTTAAGCAACTAGCAGGCTACGAGCAGTACTTC.

The CDR3 region has the DNA TGTGCCAGCAGCTTACAGGGAAATGAGCAGTTCTTC. Translation gives CASSLQGNEQFF. The chain employs TRBV7-9 and TRBJ2-1; D is perhaps TRBD1 (5 bases). Germline loops: CDR1 SEHNR, CDR2 FQNEAQ (reference sequence). Trimming shortened V by 2 bases and J by 7 bases, and 6 bases separated the two germline ends. The CDR3 runs 12 residues.

The V call is TRBV9, the J call TRBJ1-1; the D gene is possibly TRBD1 (5 bases). Germline CDR1 SGDLS, CDR2 YYNGEE. The CDR3 runs to 15 residues. The V gene lost 2 bases and the J gene lost 5 bases, with 16 bases spanning the gap. The CDR3 loop is CASSVEGARGTEAFF. CDR3 nucleotides: TGTGCCAGCAGCGTGGAAGGGGCTCGTGGTACTGAAGCTTTCTTT.

V is TRBV4-3 and J is TRBJ2-3, with D perhaps matching TRBD1 (5 bases). Per germline, CDR1 LGHNA and CDR2 YSLEER. The CDR3 runs to 17 residues. The V end was cut by 0 bases, the J end by 4 bases, with 17 bases between. The CDR3 protein is CASSQDPPGLMADTQYF. The CDR3, as DNA: TGCGCCAGCAGCCAAGACCCGCCAGGGCTTATGGCAGATACGCAGTATTTT.

The V and J genes are TRBV6-1 and TRBJ1-1; D unclear. The CDR3 consists of 13 residues. V was trimmed by 6 bases and J by 0 bases, leaving 8 bases between them. Germline CDR1 and CDR2: MNHNS and SASEGT. CDR3 sequence (DNA): TGTGCCAGCAGCTCTAGCATGAACACTGAAGCTTTCTTT. The encoded protein is CASSSSMNTEAFF.

The chain has TRBV15 and TRBJ2-3, with a possible D match to TRBD1 (5 bases). Germline loops: CDR1 LNHNV, CDR2 YYDKDF (reference sequence). The CDR3 runs to 13 residues. Trimming took 4 bases from V and 5 from J, leaving 10 bases between them. The CDR3 nucleotides read TGTGCCACCAGCACAGGGATGATAGATACGCAGTATTTT. Its protein is CATSTGMIDTQYF.

The chain joins TRBV15 to TRBJ2-1; no clear D. V dropped 0 bases and J dropped 0 bases, with 9 bases sitting between them. The germline V gene encodes CDR1 LNHNV and CDR2 YYDKDF (reference sequence). There are 16 residues in the CDR3. CDR3 coding DNA: TGTGCCACCAGCAGAGATTGGGCAAGCTCCTACAATGAGCAGTTCTTC. Its protein product is CATSRDWASSYNEQFF.

This rearrangement joins TRBV19 to TRBJ2-1, with a possible D match to TRBD1 (6 bases). V was trimmed by 3 bases and J by 7 bases, leaving 16 bases between them. Germline CDR1 is LNHDA and CDR2 is SQIVND (reference sequence). CDR3 length equals 15 residues. The CDR3 DNA is TGTGCCAGTAGTATCAAGGCAGGGGTTGGAAATGAGCAGTTCTTC. Encoded protein: CASSIKAGVGNEQFF.

This clone turned up a few times. V is TRBV7-8 and J is TRBJ2-3; TRBD2 aligns across 11 bases. The length of the CDR3 is 16 residues. Germline CDR1 reads SGHVS; CDR2 reads FQNEAQ. The junction had 5 bases not matched to a gene; V was cut back by 5 bases and J by 1 base. The CDR3 here is CASSLGTSGGTDTQYF. The CDR3 coding sequence is TGTGCCAGCAGCCTCGGGACTAGCGGCGGCACAGATACGCAGTATTTT.

This clone was seen a few times. The chain uses TRBV27 and TRBJ1-1; 7 bases map to TRBD1. Germline loops: CDR1 MNHEY, CDR2 SMNVEV (reference sequence). The V gene end was trimmed by 8 bases and the J gene end by 6 bases; junction bases not matched to a gene: 9. The CDR3 runs 13 residues. The DNA of the CDR3 is TGTGCCAGCGGCCCCGACAGGGTTTCTGAAGCTTTCTTT. Translated, it gives CASGPDRVSEAFF.

This chain joins TRBV10-2 and TRBJ2-2, with 9 bases identical to TRBD1. Germline V gene lookup returns CDR1 WSHSY and CDR2 SAAADI. The length of the CDR3 is 14 residues. V gave up 8 bases and J gave up 6 bases; unmatched junction bases: 7. CDR3 residues: CASGRQGVAGELFF. CDR3 DNA sequence: TGCGCCAGCGGGAGACAGGGGGTCGCCGGGGAGCTGTTTTTT.

This chain uses TRBV11-3 with TRBJ1-2; 10 positions agree with TRBD1. V lost 1 base, J lost 3 bases, and 5 bases stayed unmatched. There are 16 residues in the CDR3. Germline CDR1 reads SGHNT; CDR2 reads YENEEA. The CDR3 DNA follows: TGTGCCAGCAGCTTAGCCGGGGGACAGGGGTACTATGGCTACACCTTC. Its translation is CASSLAGGQGYYGYTF.

This clone was detected only once. This chain connects TRBV7-8 to TRBJ1-2; TRBD1 matches at 10 bases. With 2 bases clipped from V and 7 bases from J, the junction kept 10 bases outside the gene matches. Germline CDR1 SGHVS, CDR2 FQNEAQ. The CDR3 is made up of 16 amino acids. The CDR3 loop is CASSLSSDRGQGGYTF. The CDR3 region has the DNA TGTGCCAGCAGCTTAAGCAGTGACAGGGGGCAGGGTGGCTACACCTTC.

The genes are TRBV27 and TRBJ2-2; tentatively, D is TRBD2 (5 bases). The CDR3 extends over 13 amino acids. The ends were cut back, 7 bases at V and 8 bases at J, with 14 bases in the middle. Germline CDR1 reads MNHEY; CDR2 reads SMNVEV (reference sequence). CDR3 sequence reads: CASKRAGGGELFF. CDR3 nucleotide sequence: TGTGCCAGCAAGAGGGCAGGTGGTGGGGAGCTGTTTTTT.

The chain couples TRBV5-6 to TRBJ1-6; D is undetermined. Looked up from germline, CDR1 is SGHDT and CDR2 is YYEEEE. This CDR3 has 17 amino acids. Trimming took 4 bases from V and 0 from J, leaving 14 bases between them. CDR3 amino acids: CASSPALGSSYNSPLHF. The DNA of the CDR3 is TGTGCCAGCAGCCCCGCCCTTGGTAGCTCCTATAATTCACCCCTCCACTTT.

This clone was recorded a few times. The genes are TRBV19 and TRBJ2-5; D is undetermined. The CDR3 has 12 amino acids. Deletions cut 1 base from V and 7 bases from J, with 7 bases between. CDR1 is LNHDA and CDR2 is SQIVND in the germline V gene (reference sequence). The CDR3 here is CASSIVSGTQYF. The DNA for the CDR3 is TGTGCCAGTAGTATAGTTTCGGGGACCCAGTACTTC.